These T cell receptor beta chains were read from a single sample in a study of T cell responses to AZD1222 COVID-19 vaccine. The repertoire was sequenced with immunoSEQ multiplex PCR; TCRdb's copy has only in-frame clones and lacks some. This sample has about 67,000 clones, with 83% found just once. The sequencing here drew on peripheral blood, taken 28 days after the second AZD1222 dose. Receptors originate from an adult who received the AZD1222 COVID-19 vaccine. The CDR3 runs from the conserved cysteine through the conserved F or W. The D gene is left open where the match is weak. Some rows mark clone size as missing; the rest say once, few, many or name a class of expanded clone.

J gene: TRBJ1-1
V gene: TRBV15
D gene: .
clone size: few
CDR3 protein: CATSGQSHAEAFF
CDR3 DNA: TGTGCCACCAGCGGACAGAGTCATGCTGAAGCTTTCTTT

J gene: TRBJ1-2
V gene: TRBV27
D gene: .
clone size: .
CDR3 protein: CASSFIGNYGYTF
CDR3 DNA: TGTGCCAGCAGTTTCATCGGTAACTATGGCTACACCTTC

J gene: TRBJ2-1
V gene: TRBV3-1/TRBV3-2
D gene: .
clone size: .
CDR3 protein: CASSPQPTPGPTNEQFF
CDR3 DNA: TGTGCCAGCAGCCCCCAGCCCACACCGGGACCGACCAATGAGCAGTTCTTC

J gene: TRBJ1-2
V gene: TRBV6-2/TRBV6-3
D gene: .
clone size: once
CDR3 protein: CASSTRFWGYTF
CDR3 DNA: TGTGCCAGCAGTACTAGGTTCTGGGGCTACACCTTC

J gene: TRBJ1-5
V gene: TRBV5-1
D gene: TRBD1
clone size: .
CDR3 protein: CASSYSGTGLGQPQHF
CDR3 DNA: TGCGCCAGCAGCTACTCCGGGACAGGGTTAGGTCAGCCCCAGCATTTT

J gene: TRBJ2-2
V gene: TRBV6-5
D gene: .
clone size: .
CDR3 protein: CASSRQTGELFF
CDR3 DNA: TGTGCCAGCAGTCGACAGACCGGGGAGCTGTTTTTT

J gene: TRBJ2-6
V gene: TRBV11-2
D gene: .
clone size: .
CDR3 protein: CASSPQVGANVLTF
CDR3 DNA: TGTGCCAGCAGCCCCCAGGTCGGGGCCAACGTCCTGACTTTC

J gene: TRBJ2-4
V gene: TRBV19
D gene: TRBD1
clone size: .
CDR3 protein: CASSLDREDIQYF
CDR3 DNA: TGTGCCAGTAGTCTAGACAGGGAAGACATTCAGTACTTC

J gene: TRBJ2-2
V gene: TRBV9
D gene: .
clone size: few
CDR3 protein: CASSVSAVSNTGELFF
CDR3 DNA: TGTGCCAGCAGCGTTTCAGCGGTTTCGAACACCGGGGAGCTGTTTTTT

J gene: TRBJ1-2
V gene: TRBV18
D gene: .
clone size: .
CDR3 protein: CASSLERHRYTF
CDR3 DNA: TGTGCCAGCTCACTGGAACGTCATCGCTACACCTTC

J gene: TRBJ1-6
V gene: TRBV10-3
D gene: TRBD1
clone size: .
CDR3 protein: CAIGTVSPLHF
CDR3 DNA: TGTGCCATCGGGACAGTATCACCCCTCCACTTT

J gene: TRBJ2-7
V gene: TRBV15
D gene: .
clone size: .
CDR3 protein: CATSGDEGYEQYF
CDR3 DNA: TGTGCCACCAGCGGGGACGAAGGGTACGAGCAGTACTTC

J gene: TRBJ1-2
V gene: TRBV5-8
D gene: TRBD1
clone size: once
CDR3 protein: CASSRISGQELHGYTF
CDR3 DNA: TGTGCCAGCAGCCGTATCTCGGGACAGGAGCTCCATGGCTACACCTTC

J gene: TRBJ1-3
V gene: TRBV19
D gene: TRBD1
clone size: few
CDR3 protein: CASSIRGTDGNTIYF
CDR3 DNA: TGTGCCAGTAGTATTCGCGGGACAGACGGAAACACCATATATTTT

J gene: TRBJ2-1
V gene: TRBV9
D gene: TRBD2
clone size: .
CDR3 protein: CASSVPGLAENEQFF
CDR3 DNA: TGTGCCAGCAGCGTCCCGGGACTAGCGGAAAATGAGCAGTTCTTC

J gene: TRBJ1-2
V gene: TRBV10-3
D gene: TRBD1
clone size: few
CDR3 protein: CAISEGGWDYGYTF
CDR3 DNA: TGTGCCATCAGTGAAGGGGGCTGGGACTATGGCTACACCTTC

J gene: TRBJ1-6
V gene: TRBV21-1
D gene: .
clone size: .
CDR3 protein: CASSKTQTGFLTNSPLHF
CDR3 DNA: TGTGCCAGCAGCAAAACCCAGACAGGTTTTCTAACAAATTCACCCCTCCACTTT

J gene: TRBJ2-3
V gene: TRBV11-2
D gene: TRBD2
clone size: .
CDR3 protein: CASSLSLAGYDTQYF
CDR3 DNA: TGTGCCAGCAGCTTGAGCCTAGCGGGGTACGATACGCAGTATTTT

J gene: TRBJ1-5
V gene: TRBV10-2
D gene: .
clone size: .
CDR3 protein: CASGQPQHF
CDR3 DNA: TGCGCCAGCGGTCAGCCCCAGCATTTT

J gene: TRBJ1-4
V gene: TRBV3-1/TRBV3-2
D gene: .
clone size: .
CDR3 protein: CASSQGLSYGNEKLFF
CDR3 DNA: TGTGCCAGCAGCCAAGGTCTTTCTTATGGTAATGAAAAACTGTTTTTT

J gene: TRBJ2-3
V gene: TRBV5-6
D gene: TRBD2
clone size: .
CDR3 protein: CASSSETSGGFTDTQYF
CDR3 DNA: TGTGCCAGCAGCTCGGAGACTAGCGGGGGGTTCACAGATACGCAGTATTTT

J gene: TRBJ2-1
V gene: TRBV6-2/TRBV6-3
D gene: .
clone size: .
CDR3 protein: CASSYSGPRYNEQFF
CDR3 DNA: TGTGCCAGCAGTTACTCGGGTCCTAGATACAATGAGCAGTTCTTC

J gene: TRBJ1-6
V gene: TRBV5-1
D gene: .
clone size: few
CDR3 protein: CASSLEASYNSPLHF
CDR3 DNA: TGCGCCAGCAGCTTGGAGGCCAGCTATAATTCACCCCTCCACTTT

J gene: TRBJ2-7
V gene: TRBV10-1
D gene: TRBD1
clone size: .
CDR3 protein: CASSLFDRVEYF
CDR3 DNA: TGCGCCAGCAGTCTCTTCGACAGGGTTGAGTACTTC

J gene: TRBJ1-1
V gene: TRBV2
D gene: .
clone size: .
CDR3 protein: CATTGSLNTEAFF
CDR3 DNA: TGTGCCACCACAGGTAGCCTGAACACTGAAGCTTTCTTT

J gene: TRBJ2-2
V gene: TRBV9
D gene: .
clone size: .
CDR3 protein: CASSVLASTGELFF
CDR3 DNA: TGTGCCAGCAGCGTGCTAGCGAGCACCGGGGAGCTGTTTTTT

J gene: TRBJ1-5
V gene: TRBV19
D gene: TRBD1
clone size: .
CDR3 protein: CASRETGDNQPQHF
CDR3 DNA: TGTGCCAGTAGGGAGACAGGGGACAATCAGCCCCAGCATTTT

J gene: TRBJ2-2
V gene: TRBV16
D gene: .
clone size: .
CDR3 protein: CASSQSLAGANTGELFF
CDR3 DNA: TGTGCCAGCAGCCAATCTTTGGCGGGGGCCAACACCGGGGAGCTGTTTTTT

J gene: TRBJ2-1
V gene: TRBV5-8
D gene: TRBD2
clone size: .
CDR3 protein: CASSLWPSGGLEQFF
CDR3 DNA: TGTGCCAGCAGCCTGTGGCCTAGCGGGGGGCTCGAGCAGTTCTTC

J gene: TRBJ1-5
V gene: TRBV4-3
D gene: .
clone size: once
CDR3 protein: CASSQDIEGGGQPQHF
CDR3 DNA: TGCGCCAGCAGCCAAGATATCGAAGGGGGTGGGCAGCCCCAGCATTTT

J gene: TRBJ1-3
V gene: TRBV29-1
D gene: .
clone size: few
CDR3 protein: CSAQGFSGNTIYF
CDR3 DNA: TGCAGCGCCCAAGGGTTCTCTGGAAACACCATATATTTT

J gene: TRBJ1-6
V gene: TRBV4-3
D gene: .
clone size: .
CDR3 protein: CASSQEWGRGSDSPLHF
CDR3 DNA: TGCGCCAGCAGCCAAGAGTGGGGCAGGGGAAGCGATTCACCCCTCCACTTT

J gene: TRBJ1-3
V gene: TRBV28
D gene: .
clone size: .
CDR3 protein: CASIAGQTSGNTIYF
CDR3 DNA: TGTGCCAGCATAGCAGGACAGACCTCTGGAAACACCATATATTTT

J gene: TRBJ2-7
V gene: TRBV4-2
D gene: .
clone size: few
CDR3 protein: CASSQGPGLSYEQYF
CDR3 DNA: TGTGCCAGCAGCCAAGGCCCAGGCTTATCCTACGAGCAGTACTTC

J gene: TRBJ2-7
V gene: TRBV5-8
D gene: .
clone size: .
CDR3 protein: CASSLVETYEQYF
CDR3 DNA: TGTGCCAGCAGCTTGGTGGAAACCTACGAGCAGTACTTC

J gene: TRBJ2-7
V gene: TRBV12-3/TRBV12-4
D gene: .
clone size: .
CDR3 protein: CASSFPPPSGQYF
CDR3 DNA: TGTGCCAGCAGTTTTCCCCCGCCGTCGGGGCAGTACTTC

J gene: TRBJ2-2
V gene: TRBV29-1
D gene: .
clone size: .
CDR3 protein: CSVGHTNTGELFF
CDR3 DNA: TGCAGCGTTGGGCACACGAACACCGGGGAGCTGTTTTTT

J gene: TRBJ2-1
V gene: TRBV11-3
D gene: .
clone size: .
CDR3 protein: CASSLGGEGEQFF
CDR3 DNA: TGTGCCAGCAGCTTAGGAGGGGAAGGTGAGCAGTTCTTC

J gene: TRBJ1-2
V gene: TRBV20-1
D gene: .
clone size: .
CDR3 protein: CSASKSEYGYTF
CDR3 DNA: TGCAGTGCCAGTAAATCCGAATATGGCTACACCTTC

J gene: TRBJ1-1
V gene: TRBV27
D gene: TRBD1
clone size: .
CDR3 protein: CASSNLTGAPYTEAFF
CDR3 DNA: TGTGCCAGCAGTAACCTGACAGGGGCCCCCTACACTGAAGCTTTCTTT

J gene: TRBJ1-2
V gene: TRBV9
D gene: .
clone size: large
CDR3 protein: CASSVGGMNYGYTF
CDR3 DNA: TGTGCCAGCAGCGTGGGAGGGATGAACTATGGCTACACCTTC

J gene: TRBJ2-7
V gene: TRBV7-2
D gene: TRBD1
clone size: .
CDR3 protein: CASRGSGRGYEQYF
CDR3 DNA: TGTGCCAGCAGAGGGTCGGGCAGGGGGTACGAGCAGTACTTC

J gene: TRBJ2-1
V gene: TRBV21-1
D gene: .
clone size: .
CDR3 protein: CASSTNRVTYNEQFF
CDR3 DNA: TGTGCCAGCAGCACCAACAGGGTAACCTACAATGAGCAGTTCTTC

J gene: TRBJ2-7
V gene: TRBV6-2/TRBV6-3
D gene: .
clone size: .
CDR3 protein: CASSYSVYEQYF
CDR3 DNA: TGTGCCAGCAGTTACTCAGTTTACGAGCAGTACTTC

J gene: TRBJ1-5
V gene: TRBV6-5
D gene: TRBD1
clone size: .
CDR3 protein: CASSLTGDAGNQPQHF
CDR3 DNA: TGTGCCAGCAGTTTGACAGGGGATGCGGGCAATCAGCCCCAGCATTTT

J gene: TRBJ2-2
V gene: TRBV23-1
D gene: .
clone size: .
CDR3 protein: CASSQSEGAENTGELFF
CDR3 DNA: TGCGCCAGCAGTCAATCAGAAGGGGCTGAGAACACCGGGGAGCTGTTTTTT

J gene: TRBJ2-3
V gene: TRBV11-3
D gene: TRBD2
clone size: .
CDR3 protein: CASSRRSLAAAGDTQYF
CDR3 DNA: TGTGCCAGCAGCCGCCGGTCACTAGCGGCTGCAGGAGATACGCAGTATTTT

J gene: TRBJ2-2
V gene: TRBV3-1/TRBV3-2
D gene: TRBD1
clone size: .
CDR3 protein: CASSRQGADTGELFF
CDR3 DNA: TGTGCCAGCAGCCGACAGGGGGCGGACACCGGGGAGCTGTTTTTT

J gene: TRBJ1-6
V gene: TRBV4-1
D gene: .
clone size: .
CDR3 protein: CASSQDLGGHPRDSPLHF
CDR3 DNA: TGCGCCAGCAGCCAAGATCTGGGCGGTCACCCCCGGGATTCACCCCTCCACTTT

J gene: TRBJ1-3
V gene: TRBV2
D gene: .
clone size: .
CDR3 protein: CARASKQDGNTIYF
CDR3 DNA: TGTGCCAGGGCCAGTAAGCAGGATGGAAACACCATATATTTT

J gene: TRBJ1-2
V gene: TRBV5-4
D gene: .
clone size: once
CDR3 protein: CASSLVSQGGGYTF
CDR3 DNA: TGTGCCAGCAGCTTGGTTTCCCAGGGTGGCGGCTACACCTTC

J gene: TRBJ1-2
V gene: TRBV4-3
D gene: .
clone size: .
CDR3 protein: CASSQSLGQSYGYTF
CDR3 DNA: TGCGCCAGCAGCCAATCGTTGGGGCAGAGCTATGGCTACACCTTC

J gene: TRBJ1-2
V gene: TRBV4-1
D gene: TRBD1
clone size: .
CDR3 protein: CASSQEYRGGGYTF
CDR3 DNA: TGCGCCAGCAGCCAAGAGTACAGGGGAGGAGGCTACACCTTC

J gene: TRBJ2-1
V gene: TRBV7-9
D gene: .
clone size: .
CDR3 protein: CASSLIASVNEQFF
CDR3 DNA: TGTGCCAGCAGCTTAATTGCGTCAGTCAATGAGCAGTTCTTC

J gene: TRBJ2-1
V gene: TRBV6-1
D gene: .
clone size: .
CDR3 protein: CASSEARGINNEQFF
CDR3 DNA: TGTGCCAGCAGTGAAGCACGGGGGATAAACAATGAGCAGTTCTTC

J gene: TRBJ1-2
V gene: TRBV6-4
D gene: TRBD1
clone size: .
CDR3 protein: CASSEEGQNYGYTF
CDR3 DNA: TGTGCCAGCAGTGAGGAGGGACAGAACTATGGCTACACCTTC

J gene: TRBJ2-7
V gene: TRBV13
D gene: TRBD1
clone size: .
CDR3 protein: CASSLGQGPSYEQYF
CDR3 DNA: TGTGCCAGCAGCCTGGGACAGGGGCCCTCCTACGAGCAGTACTTC

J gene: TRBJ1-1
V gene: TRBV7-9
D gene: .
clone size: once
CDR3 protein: CASSLGVGVEAFF
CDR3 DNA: TGTGCCAGCAGCTTAGGCGTCGGGGTTGAAGCTTTCTTT

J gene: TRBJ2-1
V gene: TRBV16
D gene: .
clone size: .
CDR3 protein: CAPSPPPGGPYNEQFF
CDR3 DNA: TGTGCCCCCAGCCCCCCGCCCGGGGGCCCCTACAATGAGCAGTTCTTC